The rows below give T cell receptor beta chains drawn from one sample of a study of cytomegalovirus exposure and HLA in healthy donors. TCRdb's table, derived via immunoSEQ multiplex PCR, lists solely in-frame clones and lacks some. The data show 120,000 to 150,000 clones, with more than 55% seen just once and 6% to 8% held by the top ten. Sequencing was carried out using PBMCs. Source of these receptors: an older woman in good health and CMV-seronegative. CDR3s leave out the opening cysteine and the closing phenylalanine or tryptophan. D genes are given only for firm matches.

TRBJ2-5 . TRBV6-5 ASSSSATQY
TRBJ2-3 TRBD1 TRBV4-1 ASSQPSGQVASGRTDTQY
TRBJ2-1 . TRBV9 ASSVAWRDGDNEQF
TRBJ1-3 TRBD1 TRBV4-2 ASSQAGGTAGNTIY
TRBJ1-2 . TRBV6-5 ASTGNDYGYT
TRBJ2-2 . TRBV4-1 ASSQDPPLAGTGELF
TRBJ1-1 . TRBV7-3 ASSLSAGNTEAF
TRBJ1-4 TRBD1 TRBV27 ASSSRTGRTNEKLF
TRBJ2-3 . TRBV7-3 ASSLTSGLNTDTQY
TRBJ1-1 . TRBV15 ATRERVGANTEAF
TRBJ2-2 TRBD1 TRBV2 ASREGTGIIGELF